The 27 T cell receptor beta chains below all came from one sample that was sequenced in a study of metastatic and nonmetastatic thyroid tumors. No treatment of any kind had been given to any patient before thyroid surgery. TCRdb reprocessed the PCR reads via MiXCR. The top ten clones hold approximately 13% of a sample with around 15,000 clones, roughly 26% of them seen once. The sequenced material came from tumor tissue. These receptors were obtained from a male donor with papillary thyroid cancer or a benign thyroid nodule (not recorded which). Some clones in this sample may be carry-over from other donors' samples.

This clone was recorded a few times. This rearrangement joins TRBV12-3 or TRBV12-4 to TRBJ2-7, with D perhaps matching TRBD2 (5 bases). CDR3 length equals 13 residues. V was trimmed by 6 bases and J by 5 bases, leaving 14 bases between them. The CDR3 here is CASRDGNNDEQYF. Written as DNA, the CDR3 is TGTGCCAGCAGGGACGGGAATAACGACGAGCAGTACTTC.

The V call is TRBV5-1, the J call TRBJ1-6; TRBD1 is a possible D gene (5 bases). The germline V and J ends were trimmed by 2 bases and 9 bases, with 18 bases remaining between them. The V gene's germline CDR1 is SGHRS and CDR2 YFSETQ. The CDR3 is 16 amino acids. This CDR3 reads CASSLEYGRVFSPLHF. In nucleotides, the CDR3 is TGCGCCAGCAGCTTAGAGTACGGCAGGGTCTTTTCACCCCTCCACTTT.

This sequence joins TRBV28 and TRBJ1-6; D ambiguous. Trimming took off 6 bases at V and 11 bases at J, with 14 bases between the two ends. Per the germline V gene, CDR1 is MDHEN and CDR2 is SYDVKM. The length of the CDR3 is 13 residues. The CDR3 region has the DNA TGTGCCAGCAGCCTCGATGACAATCCACCCCTCCACTTT. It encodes CASSLDDNPPLHF.

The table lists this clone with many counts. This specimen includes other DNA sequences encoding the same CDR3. CDR3 amino acids: CASSPGGALETQYF. CDR3 sequence (DNA): TGTGCCAGCAGCCCAGGGGGGGCTTTAGAGACCCAGTACTTC. The chain joins TRBV6-1 to TRBJ2-5; D may be TRBD1 or TRBD2 (7 bases each). The V gene's germline CDR1 is MNHNS and CDR2 SASEGT. V dropped 6 bases and J dropped 4 bases, with 15 bases sitting between them. This CDR3 has 14 residues.

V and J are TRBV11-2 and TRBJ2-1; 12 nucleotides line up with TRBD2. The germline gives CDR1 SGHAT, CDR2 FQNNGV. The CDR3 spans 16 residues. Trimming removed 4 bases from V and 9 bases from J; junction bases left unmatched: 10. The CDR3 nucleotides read TGTGCCAGCAGCTCTGCTAGCGGGAGGGCGTTATCTGAGCAGTTCTTC. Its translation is CASSSASGRALSEQFF.

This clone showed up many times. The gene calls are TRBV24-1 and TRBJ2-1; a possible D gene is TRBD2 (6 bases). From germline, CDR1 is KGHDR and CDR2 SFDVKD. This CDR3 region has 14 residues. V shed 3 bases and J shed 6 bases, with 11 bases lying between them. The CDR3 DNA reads TGTGCCACCAGTGATGGGGGGAGTAGCAATGAGCAGTTCTTC. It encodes CATSDGGSSNEQFF.

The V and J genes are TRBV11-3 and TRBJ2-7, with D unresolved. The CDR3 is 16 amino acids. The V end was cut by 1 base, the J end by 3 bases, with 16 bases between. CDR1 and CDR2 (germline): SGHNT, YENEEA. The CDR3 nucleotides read TGTGCCAGCAGCTTAGGCCACCCCCAATACGACTACGAGCAGTACTTC. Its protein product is CASSLGHPQYDYEQYF.

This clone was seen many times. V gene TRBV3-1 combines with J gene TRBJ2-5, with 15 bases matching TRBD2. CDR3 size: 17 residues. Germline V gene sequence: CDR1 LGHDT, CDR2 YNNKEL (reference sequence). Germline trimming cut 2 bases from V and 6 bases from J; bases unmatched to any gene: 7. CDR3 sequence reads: CASSQPGLAGGSQTQYF. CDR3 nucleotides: TGTGCCAGCAGCCAACCGGGACTAGCGGGGGGTTCGCAGACCCAGTACTTC.

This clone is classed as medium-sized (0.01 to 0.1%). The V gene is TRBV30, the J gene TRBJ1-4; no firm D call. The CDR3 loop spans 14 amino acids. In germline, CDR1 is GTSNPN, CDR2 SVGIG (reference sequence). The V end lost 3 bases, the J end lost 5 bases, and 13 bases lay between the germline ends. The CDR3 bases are TGTGCCTGGAGCGAGGGATATGTGAATGAAAAACTGTTTTTT. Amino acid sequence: CAWSEGYVNEKLFF.

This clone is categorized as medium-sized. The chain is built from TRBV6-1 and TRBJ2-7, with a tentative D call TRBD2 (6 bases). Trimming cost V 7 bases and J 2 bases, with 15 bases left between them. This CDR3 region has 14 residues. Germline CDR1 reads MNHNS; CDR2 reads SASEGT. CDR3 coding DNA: TGTGCCAGCAAAAGAACAGCGGGCGCCTACGAGCAGTACTTC. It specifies CASKRTAGAYEQYF.

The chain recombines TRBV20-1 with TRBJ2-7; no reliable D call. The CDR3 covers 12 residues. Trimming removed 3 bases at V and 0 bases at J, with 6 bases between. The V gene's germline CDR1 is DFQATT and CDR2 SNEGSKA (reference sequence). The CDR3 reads CSARDRSYEQYF. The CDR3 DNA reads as TGCAGTGCTAGGGACCGCTCCTACGAGCAGTACTTC.

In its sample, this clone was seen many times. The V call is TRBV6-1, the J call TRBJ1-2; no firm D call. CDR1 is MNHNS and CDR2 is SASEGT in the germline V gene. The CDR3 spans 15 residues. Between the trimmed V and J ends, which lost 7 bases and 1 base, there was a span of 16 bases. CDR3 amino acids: CASIPSSIFNYGYTF. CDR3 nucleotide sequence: TGTGCCAGCATCCCCAGCTCCATCTTTAACTATGGCTACACCTTC.

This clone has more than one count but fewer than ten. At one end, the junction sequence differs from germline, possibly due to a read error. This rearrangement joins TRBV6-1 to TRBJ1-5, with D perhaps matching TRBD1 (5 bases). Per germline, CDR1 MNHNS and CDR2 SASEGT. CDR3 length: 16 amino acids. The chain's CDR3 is CASSGSPTVDAYPQHF. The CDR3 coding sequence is TGCGCCAGCAGTGGGTCCCCGACAGTCGACGCATATCCCCAGCATTTT.

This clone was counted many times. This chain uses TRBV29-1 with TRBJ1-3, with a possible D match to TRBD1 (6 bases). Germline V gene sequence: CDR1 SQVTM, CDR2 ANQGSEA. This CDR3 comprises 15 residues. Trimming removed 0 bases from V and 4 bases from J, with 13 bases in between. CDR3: CSVEDQGGPGNTIYF. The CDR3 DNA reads TGCAGCGTTGAAGATCAAGGGGGTCCCGGAAACACCATATATTTT.

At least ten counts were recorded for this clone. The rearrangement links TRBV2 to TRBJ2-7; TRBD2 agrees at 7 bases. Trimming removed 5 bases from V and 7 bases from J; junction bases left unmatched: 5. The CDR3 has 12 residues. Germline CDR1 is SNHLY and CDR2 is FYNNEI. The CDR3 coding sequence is TGTGCCAGCAGTCCCCCAGCGGGGGAGCAGTACTTC. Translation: CASSPPAGEQYF.

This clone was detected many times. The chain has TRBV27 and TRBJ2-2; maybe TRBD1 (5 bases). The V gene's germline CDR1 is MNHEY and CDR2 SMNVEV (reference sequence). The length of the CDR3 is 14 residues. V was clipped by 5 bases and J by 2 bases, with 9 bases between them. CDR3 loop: CASSRQFNTGELFF. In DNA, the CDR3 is TGTGCCAGCAGTCGACAGTTCAACACCGGGGAGCTGTTTTTT.

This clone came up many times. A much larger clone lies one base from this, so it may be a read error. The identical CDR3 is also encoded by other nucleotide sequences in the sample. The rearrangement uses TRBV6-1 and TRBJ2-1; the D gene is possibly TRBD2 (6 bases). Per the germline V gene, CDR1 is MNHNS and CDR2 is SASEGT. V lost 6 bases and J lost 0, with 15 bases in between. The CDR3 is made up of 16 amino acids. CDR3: CASRGREMRSYNEQFF. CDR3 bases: TGTGCCAGCAGGGGCCGGGAGATGCGCTCCTACAATGAGCAGTTCTTC.

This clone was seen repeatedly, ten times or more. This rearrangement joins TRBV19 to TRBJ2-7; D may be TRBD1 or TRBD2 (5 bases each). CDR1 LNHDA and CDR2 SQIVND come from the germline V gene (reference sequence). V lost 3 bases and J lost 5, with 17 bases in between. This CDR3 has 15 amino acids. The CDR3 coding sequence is TGTGCCAGTAGTATGGGACCTAGCAGAGGCCACGAGCAGTACTTC. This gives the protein CASSMGPSRGHEQYF.

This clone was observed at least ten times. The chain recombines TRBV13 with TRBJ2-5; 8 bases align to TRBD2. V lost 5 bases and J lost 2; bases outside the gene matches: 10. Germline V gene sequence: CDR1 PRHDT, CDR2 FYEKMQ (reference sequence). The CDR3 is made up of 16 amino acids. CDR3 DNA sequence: TGTGCCAGCAGCCCCCGACAGGCGGGGGGTCAAGAGACCCAGTACTTC. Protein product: CASSPRQAGGQETQYF.

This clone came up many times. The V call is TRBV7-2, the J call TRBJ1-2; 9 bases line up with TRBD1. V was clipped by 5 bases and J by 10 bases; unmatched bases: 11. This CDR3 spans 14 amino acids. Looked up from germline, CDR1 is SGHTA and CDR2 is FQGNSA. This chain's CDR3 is CASSPTGGVGFYTF. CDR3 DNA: TGTGCCAGCAGCCCTACAGGGGGCGTCGGGTTCTACACCTTC.

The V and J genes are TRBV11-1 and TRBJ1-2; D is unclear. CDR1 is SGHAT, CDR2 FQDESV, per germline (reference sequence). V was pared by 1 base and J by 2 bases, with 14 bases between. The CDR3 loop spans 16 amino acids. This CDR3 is CASSLGALRVNYGYTF. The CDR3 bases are TGTGCCAGCAGCTTAGGGGCCCTTCGGGTGAACTATGGCTACACCTTC. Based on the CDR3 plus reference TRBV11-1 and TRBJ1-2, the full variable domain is EAEVAQSPRYKITEKSQAVAFWCDPISGHATLYWYRQILGQGPELLVQFQDESVVDDSQLPKDRFSAERLKGVDSTLKIQPAELGDSAMYLCASSLGALRVNYGYTFGSGTRLTVV.

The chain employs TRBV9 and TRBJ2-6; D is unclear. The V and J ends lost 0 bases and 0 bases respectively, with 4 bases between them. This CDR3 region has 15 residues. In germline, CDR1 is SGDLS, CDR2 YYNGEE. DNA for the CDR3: TGTGCCAGCAGCGTAGGAAGCTCTGGGGCCAACGTCCTGACTTTC. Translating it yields CASSVGSSGANVLTF.

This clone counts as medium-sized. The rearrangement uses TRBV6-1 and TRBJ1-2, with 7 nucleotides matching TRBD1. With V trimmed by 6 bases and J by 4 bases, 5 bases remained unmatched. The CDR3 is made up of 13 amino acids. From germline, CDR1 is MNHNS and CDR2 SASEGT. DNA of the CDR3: TGTGCCAGCAGGCTACCAGGGGGCTATGGCTACACCTTC. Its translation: CASRLPGGYGYTF.

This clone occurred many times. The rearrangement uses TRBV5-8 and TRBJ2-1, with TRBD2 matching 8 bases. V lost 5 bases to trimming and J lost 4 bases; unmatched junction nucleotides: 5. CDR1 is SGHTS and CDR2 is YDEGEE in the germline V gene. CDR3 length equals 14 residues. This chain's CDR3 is CASSTGTRYNEQFF. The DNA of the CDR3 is TGTGCCAGCAGTACCGGGACTAGATACAATGAGCAGTTCTTC. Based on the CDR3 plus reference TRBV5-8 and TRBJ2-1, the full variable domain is EAGVTQSPTHLIKTRGQQATLRCSPISGHTSVYWYQQALGLGLQFLLWYDEGEERNRGNFPPRFSGRQFPNYSSELNVNALELEDSALYLCASSTGTRYNEQFFGPGTRLTVL.

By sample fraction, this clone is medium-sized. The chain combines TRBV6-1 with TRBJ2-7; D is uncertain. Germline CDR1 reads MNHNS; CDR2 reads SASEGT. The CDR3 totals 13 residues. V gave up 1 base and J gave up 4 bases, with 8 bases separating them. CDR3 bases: TGTGCCAGCAGTGAAGAGACGGCTTACGAGCAGTACTTC. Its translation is CASSEETAYEQYF.

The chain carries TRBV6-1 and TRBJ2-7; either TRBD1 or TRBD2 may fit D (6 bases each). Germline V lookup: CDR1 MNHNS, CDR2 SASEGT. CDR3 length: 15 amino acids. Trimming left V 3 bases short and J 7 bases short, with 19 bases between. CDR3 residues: CASSEAEGGLGEQYF. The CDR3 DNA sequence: TGTGCCAGCAGTGAGGCGGAAGGGGGGCTAGGGGAGCAGTACTTC.

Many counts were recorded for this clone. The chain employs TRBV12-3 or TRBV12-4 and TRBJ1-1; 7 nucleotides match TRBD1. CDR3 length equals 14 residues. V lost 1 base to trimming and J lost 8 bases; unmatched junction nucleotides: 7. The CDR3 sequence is CASSLETGISEAFF. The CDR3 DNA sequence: TGTGCCAGCAGTTTAGAGACAGGGATTTCGGAAGCTTTCTTT.